This T cell receptor (beta chain) was captured by sequencing in a study of blood T cell repertoires in COVID-19. This clone was observed once. Germline values: CDR1 SGHVS, CDR2 FQNEAQ. Trimming removed 3 bases from V and 1 base from J, with 9 bases in between. The CDR3 is 15 amino acids. The repertoire was sequenced with immunoSEQ multiplex PCR; TCRdb's copy has only in-frame clones and lacks some. The sample yields 650,000 to 800,000 clones, approximately 90% seen once. The chain links TRBV7-8 to TRBJ2-2; D gene unclear. This receptor was obtained from a woman aged 18 to 35 with acute or convalescent COVID-19. The specimen was peripheral blood. The DNA of the CDR3 is TGTGCCAGCAGCTTGGTAGAGAAGAACACCGGGGAGCTGTTTTTT. Its protein product is CASSLVEKNTGELFF. The full variable domain, rest sourced from reference TRBV7-8 and TRBJ2-2, is GAGVSQSPRYKVAKRGQDVALRCDPISGHVSLFWYQQALGQGPEFLTYFQNEAQLDKSGLPSDRFFAERPEGSVSTLKIQRTQQEDSAVYLCASSLVEKNTGELFFGEGSRLTVL.